This T cell receptor (beta chain) was identified during a study of blood T cell repertoires in COVID-19. Authors' methods: Cell counts per sample came from amplifying reference gene primers. Profiling relied on immunoSEQ multiplex PCR, and the TCRdb table lists in-frame clones only, not all of them. V, J and clone size are those of that table, while D and trimming were read from the DNA. The sample holds around 180,000 clones, about 85% seen once. The sequencing input was peripheral blood. The TCR was taken from a woman older than 75 with acute or convalescent COVID-19.

CDR3 nucleotide sequence: TGCGCCAGCAGCGAGCAGGGGCTTTCCTATTCAGATACGCAGTATTTT. Protein product: CASSEQGLSYSDTQYF. The chain couples TRBV5-1 to TRBJ2-3; D is possibly TRBD1 (6 bases). Between the trimmed V and J ends, which lost 4 bases and 4 bases, there was a span of 19 bases. The length of the CDR3 is 16 residues. Germline CDR1 is SGHRS and CDR2 is YFSETQ.